The entry below gives a single T cell receptor (beta chain) sequence along with its context. Its antigen is unknown. The sample comes from a study of blood T cells in healthy people across ages. General observations from the study: Expanded clonotype shifts may have been confounded, as the donors had an unknown CMV status.

Sample-barcoded 5' priming and a J-beta primer mix drove a second PCR of about 6 to 12 cycles. TCRdb used MiXCR to reprocess the 5' RACE reads, holding one entry per CDR3 protein. The data hold some 940,000 distinct CDR3 sequences, with almost 30% observed a single time. This CDR3 has 15 residues. The ends were cut back, 5 bases at V and 3 bases at J, with 14 bases in the middle. This sample also belongs to another study, concerning T cells of mothers and their children. From that study: The cDNA synthesis received all extracted RNA, at roughly 1.6 ug per 15 ul. Unrelated mother-child pairs always had slightly, but never significantly, lower normalized overlap than related pairs.

V usage is TRBV12-3 or TRBV12-4 and J usage is TRBJ1-5; no reliable D call. The TCR comes from a woman between 40 and 50 years old in good health. Specimen: blood. Here the CDR3 DNA reads TGTGCCAGCAGTCGACTGTCACCTTCCAATCAGCCCCAGCATTTT. This encodes CASSRLSPSNQPQHF.